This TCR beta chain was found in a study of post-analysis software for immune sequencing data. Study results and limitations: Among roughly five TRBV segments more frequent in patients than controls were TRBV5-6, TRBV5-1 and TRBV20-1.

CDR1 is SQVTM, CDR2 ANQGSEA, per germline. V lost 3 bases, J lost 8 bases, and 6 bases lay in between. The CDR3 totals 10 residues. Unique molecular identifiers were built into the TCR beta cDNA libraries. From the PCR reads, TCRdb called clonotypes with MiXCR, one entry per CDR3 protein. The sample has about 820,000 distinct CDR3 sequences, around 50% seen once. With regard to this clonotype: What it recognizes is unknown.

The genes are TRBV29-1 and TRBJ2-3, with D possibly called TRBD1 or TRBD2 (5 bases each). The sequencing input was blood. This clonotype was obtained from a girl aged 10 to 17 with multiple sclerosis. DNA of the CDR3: TGCAGCGTTGAGAGGGGTACGCAGTATTTT. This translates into CSVERGTQYF.